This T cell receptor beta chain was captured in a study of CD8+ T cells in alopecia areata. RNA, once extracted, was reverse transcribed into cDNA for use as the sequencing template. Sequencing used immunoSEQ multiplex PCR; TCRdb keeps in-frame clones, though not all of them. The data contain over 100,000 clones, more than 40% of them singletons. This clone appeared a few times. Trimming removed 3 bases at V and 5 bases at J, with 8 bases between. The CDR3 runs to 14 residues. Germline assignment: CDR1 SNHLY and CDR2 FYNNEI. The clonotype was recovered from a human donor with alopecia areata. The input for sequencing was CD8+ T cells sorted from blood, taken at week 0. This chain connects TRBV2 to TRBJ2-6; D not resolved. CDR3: CASSEGPRANVLTF. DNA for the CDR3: TGTGCCAGCAGTGAGGGCCCCAGGGCCAACGTCCTGACTTTC.